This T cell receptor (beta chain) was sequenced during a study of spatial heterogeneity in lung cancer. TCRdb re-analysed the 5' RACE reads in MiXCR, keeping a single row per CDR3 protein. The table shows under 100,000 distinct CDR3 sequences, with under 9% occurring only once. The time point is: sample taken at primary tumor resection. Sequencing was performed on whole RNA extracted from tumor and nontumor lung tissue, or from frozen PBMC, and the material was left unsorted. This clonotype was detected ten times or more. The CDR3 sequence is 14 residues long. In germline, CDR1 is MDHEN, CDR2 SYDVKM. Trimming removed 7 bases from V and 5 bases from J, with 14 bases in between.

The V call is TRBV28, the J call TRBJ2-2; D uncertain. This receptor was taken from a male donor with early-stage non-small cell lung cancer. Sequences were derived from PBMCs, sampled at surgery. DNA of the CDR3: TGTGCCAGCATTTCAGCTGGGGTGACCGGGGAGCTGTTTTTT. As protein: CASISAGVTGELFF. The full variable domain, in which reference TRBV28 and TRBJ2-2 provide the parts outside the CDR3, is DVKVTQSSRYLVKRTGEKVFLECVQDMDHENMFWYRQDPGLGLRLIYFSYDVKMKEKGDIPEGYSVSREKKERFSLILESASTNQTSMYLCASISAGVTGELFFGEGSRLTVL.